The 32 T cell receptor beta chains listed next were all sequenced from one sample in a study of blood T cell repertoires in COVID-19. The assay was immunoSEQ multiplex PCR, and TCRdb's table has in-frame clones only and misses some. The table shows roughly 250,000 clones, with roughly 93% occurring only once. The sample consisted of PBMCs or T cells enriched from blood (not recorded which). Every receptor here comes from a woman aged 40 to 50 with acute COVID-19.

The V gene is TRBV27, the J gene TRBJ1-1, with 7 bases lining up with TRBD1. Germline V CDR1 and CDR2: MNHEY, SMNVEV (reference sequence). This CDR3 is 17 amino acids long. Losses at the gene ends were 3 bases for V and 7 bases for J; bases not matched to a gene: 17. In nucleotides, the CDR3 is TGTGCCAGCAGTTTCCGCTCGACAGGGTCAGGGATGAATGAAGCTTTCTTT. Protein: CASSFRSTGSGMNEAFF.

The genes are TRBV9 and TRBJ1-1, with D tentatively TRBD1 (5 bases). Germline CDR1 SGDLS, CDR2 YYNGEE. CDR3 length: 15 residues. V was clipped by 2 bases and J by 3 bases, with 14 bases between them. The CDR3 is CASSVGADFYTEAFF. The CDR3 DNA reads TGTGCCAGCAGCGTTGGGGCAGACTTCTACACTGAAGCTTTCTTT.

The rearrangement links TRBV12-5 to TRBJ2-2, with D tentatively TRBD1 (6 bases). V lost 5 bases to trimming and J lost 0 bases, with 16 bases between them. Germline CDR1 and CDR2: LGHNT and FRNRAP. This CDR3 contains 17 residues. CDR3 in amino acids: CASGGWGPPPNTGELFF. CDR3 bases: TGTGCTAGTGGTGGGTGGGGGCCCCCTCCGAACACCGGGGAGCTGTTTTTT. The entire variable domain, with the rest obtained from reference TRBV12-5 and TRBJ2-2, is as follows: DARVTQTPRHKVTEMGQEVTMRCQPILGHNTVFWYRQTMMQGLELLAYFRNRAPLDDSGMPKDRFSAEMPDATLATLKIQPSEPRDSAVYFCASGGWGPPPNTGELFFGEGSRLTVL.

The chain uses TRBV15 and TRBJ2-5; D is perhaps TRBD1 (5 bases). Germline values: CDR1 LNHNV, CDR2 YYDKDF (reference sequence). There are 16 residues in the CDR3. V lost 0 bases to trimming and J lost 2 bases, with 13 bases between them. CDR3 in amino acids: CATSRDLRTLQETQYF. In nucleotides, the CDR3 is TGTGCCACCAGCAGAGATCTTCGGACACTACAAGAGACCCAGTACTTC.

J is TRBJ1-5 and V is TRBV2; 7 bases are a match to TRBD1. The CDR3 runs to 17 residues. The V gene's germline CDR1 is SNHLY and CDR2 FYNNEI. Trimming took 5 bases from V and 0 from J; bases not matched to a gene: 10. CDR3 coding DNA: TGTGCCAGCAGTTCAACTGGACAGGAATATAGCAATCAGCCCCAGCATTTT. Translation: CASSSTGQEYSNQPQHF.

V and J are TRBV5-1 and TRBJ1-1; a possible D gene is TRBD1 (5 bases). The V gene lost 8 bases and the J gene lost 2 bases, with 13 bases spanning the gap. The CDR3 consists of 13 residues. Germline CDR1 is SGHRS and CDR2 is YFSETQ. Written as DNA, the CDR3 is TGCGCCAGTACGATGCAGGGAAACACTGAAGCTTTCTTT. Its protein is CASTMQGNTEAFF.

The CDR3, as DNA: TGTGCCAGCAGCCTGGGGACAGAGACCTACGAGCAGTACTTC. Amino acids: CASSLGTETYEQYF. This sequence joins TRBV11-3 and TRBJ2-7, with 7 bases aligning to TRBD1. The CDR3 contains 14 residues. J was trimmed by 2 bases and V by 5 bases; bases with no gene match: 6. Germline loops: CDR1 SGHNT, CDR2 YENEEA.

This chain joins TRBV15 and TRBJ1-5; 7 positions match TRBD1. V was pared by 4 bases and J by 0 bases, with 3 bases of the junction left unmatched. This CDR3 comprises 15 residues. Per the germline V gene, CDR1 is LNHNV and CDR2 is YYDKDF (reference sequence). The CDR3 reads CATSKGTVSNQPQHF. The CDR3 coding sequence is TGTGCCACCAGCAAAGGGACAGTTAGCAATCAGCCCCAGCATTTT.

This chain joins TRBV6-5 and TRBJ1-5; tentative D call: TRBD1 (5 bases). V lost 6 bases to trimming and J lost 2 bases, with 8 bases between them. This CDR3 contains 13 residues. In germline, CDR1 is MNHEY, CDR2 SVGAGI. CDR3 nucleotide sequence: TGTGCCAGCAGCAGGGTTGGCAATCAGCCCCAGCATTTT. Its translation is CASSRVGNQPQHF.

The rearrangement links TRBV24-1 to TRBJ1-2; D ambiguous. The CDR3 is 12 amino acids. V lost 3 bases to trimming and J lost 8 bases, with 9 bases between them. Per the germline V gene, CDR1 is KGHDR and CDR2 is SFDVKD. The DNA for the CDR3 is TGTGCCACCAGTGATGCAGGTCGGGGCTACACCTTC. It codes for CATSDAGRGYTF.

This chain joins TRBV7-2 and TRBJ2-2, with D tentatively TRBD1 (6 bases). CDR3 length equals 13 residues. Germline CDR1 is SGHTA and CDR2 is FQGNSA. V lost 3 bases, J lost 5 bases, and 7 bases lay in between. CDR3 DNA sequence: TGTGCCAGCAGCTTCAGGGGAACCGGGGAGCTGTTTTTT. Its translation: CASSFRGTGELFF.

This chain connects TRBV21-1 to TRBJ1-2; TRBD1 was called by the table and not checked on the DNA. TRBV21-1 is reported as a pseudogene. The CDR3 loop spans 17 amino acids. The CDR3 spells CASSKGYRDKKGYGYTF. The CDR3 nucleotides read TGTGCCAGCAGCAAGGGTTACCGGGACAAGAAGGGCTATGGCTACACCTTC.

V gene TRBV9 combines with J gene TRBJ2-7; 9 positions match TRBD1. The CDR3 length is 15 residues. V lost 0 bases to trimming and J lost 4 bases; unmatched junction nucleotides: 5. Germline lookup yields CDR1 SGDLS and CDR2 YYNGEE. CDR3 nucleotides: TGTGCCAGCAGCGTAGCCGGGACAGGGCCATACGAGCAGTACTTC. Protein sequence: CASSVAGTGPYEQYF.

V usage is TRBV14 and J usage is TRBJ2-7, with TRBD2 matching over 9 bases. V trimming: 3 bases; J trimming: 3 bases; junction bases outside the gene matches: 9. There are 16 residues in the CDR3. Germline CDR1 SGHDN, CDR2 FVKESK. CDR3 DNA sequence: TGTGCCAGCAGCCAGGGTTCCGGGACTAGCTTCTACGAGCAGTACTTC. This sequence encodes CASSQGSGTSFYEQYF.

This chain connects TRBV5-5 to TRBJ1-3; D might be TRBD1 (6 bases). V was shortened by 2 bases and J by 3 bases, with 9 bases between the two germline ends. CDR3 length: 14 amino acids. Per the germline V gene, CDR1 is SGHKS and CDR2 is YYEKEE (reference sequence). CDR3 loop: CASSFNRDGNTIYF. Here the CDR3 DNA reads TGTGCCAGCAGCTTCAACAGGGATGGAAACACCATATATTTT.

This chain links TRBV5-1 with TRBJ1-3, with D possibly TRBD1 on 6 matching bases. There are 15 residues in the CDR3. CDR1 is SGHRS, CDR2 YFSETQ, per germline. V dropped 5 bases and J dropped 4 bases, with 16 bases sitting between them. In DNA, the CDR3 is TGCGCCAGCAGGAAAGTACAGGGTCGGGGAAACACCATATATTTT. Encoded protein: CASRKVQGRGNTIYF.

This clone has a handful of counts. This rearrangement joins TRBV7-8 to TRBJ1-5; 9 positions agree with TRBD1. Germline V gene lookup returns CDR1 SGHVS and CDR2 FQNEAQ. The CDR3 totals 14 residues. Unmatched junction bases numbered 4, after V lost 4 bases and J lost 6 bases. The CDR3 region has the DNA TGTGCCAGCAGCTCAGACAGGGGGGGTCAGCCCCAGCATTTT. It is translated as CASSSDRGGQPQHF.

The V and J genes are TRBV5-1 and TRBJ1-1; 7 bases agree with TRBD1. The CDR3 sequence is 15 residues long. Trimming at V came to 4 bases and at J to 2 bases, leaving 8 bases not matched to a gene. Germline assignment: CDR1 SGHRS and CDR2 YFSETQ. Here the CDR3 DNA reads TGCGCCAGCAGCATGGGGACAGCCGAAAACACTGAAGCTTTCTTT. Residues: CASSMGTAENTEAFF.

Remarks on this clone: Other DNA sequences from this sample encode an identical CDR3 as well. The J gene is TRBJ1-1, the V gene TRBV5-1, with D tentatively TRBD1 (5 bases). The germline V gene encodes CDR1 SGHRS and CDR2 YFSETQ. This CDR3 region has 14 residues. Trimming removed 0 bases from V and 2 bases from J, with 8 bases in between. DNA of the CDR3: TGCGCCAGCAGCTTGGGACAGCCTAACACTGAAGCTTTCTTT. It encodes CASSLGQPNTEAFF. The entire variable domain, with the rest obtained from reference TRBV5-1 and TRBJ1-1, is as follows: KAGVTQTPRYLIKTRGQQVTLSCSPISGHRSVSWYQQTPGQGLQFLFEYFSETQRNKGNFPGRFSGRQFSNSRSEMNVSTLELGDSALYLCASSLGQPNTEAFFGQGTRLTVV.

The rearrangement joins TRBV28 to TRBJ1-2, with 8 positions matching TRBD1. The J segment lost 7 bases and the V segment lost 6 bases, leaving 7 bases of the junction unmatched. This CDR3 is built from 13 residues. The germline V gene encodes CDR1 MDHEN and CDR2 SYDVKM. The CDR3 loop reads CASSSRQGTGYTF. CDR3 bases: TGTGCCAGCAGCTCAAGACAGGGGACTGGCTACACCTTC.

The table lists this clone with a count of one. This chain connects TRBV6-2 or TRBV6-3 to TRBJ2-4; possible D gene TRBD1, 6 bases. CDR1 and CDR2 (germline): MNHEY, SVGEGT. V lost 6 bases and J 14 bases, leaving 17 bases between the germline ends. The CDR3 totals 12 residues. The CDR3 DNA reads TGTGCCAGCAGCCCCCTTGGACAGCACAAGTACTTC. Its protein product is CASSPLGQHKYF.

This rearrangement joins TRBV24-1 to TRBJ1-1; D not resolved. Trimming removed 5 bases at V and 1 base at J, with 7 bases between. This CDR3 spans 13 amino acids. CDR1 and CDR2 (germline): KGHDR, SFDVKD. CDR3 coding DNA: TGTGCCACCAGTGGCCCAGAGAACACTGAAGCTTTCTTT. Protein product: CATSGPENTEAFF.

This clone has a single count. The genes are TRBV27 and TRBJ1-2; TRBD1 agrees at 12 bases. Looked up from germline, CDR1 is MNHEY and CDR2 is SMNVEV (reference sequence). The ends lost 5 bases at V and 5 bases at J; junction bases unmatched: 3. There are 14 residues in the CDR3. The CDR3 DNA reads TGTGCCAGCAGTGGGACAGGGGGCTGGTATGGCTACACCTTC. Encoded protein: CASSGTGGWYGYTF.

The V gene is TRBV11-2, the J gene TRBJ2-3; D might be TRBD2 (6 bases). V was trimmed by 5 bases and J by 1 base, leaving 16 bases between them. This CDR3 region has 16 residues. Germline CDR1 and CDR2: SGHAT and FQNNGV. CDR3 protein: CASSPRRDPRTDTQYF. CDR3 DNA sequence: TGTGCCAGCAGCCCGCGGCGGGACCCTCGCACAGATACGCAGTATTTT. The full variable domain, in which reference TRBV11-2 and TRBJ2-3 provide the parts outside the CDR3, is EAGVAQSPRYKIIEKRQSVAFWCNPISGHATLYWYQQILGQGPKLLIQFQNNGVVDDSQLPKDRFSAERLKGVDSTLKIQPAKLEDSAVYLCASSPRRDPRTDTQYFGPGTRLTVL.

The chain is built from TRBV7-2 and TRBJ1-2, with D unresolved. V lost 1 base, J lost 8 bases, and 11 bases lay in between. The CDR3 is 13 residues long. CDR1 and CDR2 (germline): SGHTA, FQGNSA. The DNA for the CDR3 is TGTGCCAGCAGCTTAGGAAGGACTGGAGGCTACACCTTC. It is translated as CASSLGRTGGYTF.

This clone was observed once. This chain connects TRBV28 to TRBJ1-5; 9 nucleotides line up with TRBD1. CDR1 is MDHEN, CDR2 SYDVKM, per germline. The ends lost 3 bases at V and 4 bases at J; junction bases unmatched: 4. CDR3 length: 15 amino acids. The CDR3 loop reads CASSLNRGRNQPQHF. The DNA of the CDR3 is TGTGCCAGCAGTTTGAACAGGGGGCGTAATCAGCCCCAGCATTTT.

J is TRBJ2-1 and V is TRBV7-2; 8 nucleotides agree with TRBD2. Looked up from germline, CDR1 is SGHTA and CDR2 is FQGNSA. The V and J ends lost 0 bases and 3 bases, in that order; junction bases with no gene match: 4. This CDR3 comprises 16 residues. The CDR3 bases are TGTGCCAGCAGCTTAGCAGCGGGAGTTGACTACAATGAGCAGTTCTTC. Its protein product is CASSLAAGVDYNEQFF. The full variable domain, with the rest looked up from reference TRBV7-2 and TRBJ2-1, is GAGVSQSPSNKVTEKGKDVELRCDPISGHTALYWYRQSLGQGLEFLIYFQGNSAPDKSGLPSDRFSAERTGGSVSTLTIQRTQQEDSAVYLCASSLAAGVDYNEQFFGPGTRLTVL.

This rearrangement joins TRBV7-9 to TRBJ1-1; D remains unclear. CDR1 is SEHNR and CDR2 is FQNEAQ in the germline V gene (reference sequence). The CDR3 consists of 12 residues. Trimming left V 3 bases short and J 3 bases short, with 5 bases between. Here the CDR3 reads CASSLRDTEAFF. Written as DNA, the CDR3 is TGTGCCAGCAGCTTGAGGGACACTGAAGCTTTCTTT.

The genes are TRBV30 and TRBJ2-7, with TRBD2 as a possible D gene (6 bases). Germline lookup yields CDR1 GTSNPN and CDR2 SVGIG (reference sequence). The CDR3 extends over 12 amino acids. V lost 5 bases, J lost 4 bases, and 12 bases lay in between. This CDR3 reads CAWGRAGYEQYF. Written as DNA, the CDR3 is TGTGCCTGGGGTCGGGCGGGGTACGAGCAGTACTTC.

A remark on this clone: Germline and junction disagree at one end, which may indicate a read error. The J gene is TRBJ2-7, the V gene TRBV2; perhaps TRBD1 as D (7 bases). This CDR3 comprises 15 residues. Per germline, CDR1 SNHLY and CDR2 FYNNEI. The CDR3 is CASGRTGDSSHEQYF. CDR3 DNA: TGTGCCAGCGGCAGAACGGGGGACAGCTCCCACGAGCAGTACTTC.

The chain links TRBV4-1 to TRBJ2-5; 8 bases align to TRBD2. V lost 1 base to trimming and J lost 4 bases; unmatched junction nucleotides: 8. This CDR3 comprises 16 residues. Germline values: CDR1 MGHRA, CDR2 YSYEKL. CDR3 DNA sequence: TGCGCCAGCAGCCAAGGAGGTAGCGGGGCGACAGAGACCCAGTACTTC. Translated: CASSQGGSGATETQYF.

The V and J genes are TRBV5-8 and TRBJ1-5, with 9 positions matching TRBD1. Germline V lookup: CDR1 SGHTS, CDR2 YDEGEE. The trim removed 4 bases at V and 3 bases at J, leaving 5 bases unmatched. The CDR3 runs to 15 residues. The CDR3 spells CASSHGQGINQPQHF. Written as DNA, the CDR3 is TGTGCCAGCAGCCATGGACAGGGGATCAATCAGCCCCAGCATTTT.